These 2 T cell receptor beta chains originate from one sample sequenced in a study of T cells in Graves' hyperthyroidism and ophthalmopathy. The TCR beta CDR3 regions underwent amplification using RNA transcripts as the source. HTBI primers were employed in a first-round RT-PCR of the TCR CDR3. TCRdb analysed the multiplex PCR reads with MiXCR anew, one entry per CDR3 protein. The sample shows roughly 530,000 distinct CDR3 sequences, 15% to 20% of them seen only once. Input material: blood. These receptors came from a woman aged 18-29 years with Graves' ophthalmopathy.

This clonotype was found a few times. This rearrangement joins TRBV6-1 to TRBJ1-6; 7 bases line up with TRBD1. CDR1 is MNHNS, CDR2 SASEGT, per germline. The CDR3 runs to 12 residues. Trimming removed 9 bases from V and 5 bases from J; junction bases left unmatched: 1. CDR3 in DNA: TGTGCCAGGGGACAGAATAATTCACCCCTCCACTTT. Encoded protein: CARGQNNSPLHF.

This clonotype has a count of ten or more. The chain couples TRBV28 to TRBJ1-2; D gene unclear. The germline gives CDR1 MDHEN, CDR2 SYDVKM. The V end was cut by 3 bases, the J end by 8 bases, with 13 bases between. This CDR3 has 13 residues. The CDR3 nucleotides are TGTGCCAGCAGTTTGACGGTCTACGGAGGCTACACCTTC. It specifies CASSLTVYGGYTF.